Sequencing of this T cell receptor beta chain was carried out in a study of post-analysis software for immune sequencing data. Findings and caveats of the study: The study found TRBV5-6, TRBV5-1 and TRBV20-1 among 4 or 5 TRBV segments more frequent in patients than controls.

To note about this clonotype: The antigen is unknown.

Included in the TCR beta cDNA libraries were unique molecular identifiers. TCRdb called the PCR reads again in MiXCR, with one record for every CDR3 protein. This table has some 690,000 distinct CDR3 sequences, more than 50% appearing once. V was cut by 8 bases and J by 10 bases, with 21 bases left in between. The CDR3 is 14 residues long. The germline gives CDR1 MNHEY, CDR2 SVGEGT. Sequencing was carried out using blood. The V gene is TRBV6-2 or TRBV6-3, the J gene TRBJ2-1; TRBD1 or TRBD2 may be the D gene (5 bases each). The TCR comes from a girl aged 2-10 years with multiple sclerosis. The CDR3 nucleotides are TGTGCCAGCGGGGGAGTCGGAACCCCCCAAGAGCAGTTCTTC. Its protein is CASGGVGTPQEQFF.